This TCR beta chain was identified during a study of graft-versus-host responses after intestinal transplantation. The CDR3 extends over 13 amino acids. Trimming pared 7 bases from V and 4 bases from J, leaving 10 bases between. Germline assignment: CDR1 SNHLY and CDR2 FYNNEI. Regarding this clone: Its antigen is not identified.

Using immunoSEQ multiplex PCR, the repertoire was profiled, and TCRdb retains in-frame clones only, with some absent. Among about 90,000 clones listed, roughly 80% were seen once. The clonotype was recovered from a human donor who received an intestinal transplant. The sequencing here drew on unstimulated CD8+ T cells sorted from spleen or lymph node cells, taken before intestinal transplant. The chain has TRBV2 and TRBJ2-2, with D perhaps TRBD2 (5 bases). The CDR3 sequence: CASKSEGTGELFF. As DNA, the CDR3 is TGTGCCAGCAAATCAGAGGGCACCGGGGAGCTGTTTTTT.